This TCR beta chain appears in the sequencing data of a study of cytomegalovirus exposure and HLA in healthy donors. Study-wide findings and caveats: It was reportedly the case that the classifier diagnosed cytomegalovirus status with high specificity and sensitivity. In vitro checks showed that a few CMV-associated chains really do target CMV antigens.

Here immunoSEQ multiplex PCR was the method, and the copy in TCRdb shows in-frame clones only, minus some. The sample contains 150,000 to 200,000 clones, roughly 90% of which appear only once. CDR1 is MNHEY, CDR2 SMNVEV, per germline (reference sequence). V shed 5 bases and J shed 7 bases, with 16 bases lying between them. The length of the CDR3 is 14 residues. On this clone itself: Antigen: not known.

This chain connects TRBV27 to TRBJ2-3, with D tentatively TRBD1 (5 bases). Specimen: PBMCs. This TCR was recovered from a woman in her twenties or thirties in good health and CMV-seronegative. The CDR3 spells CASSLRTPGHTQYF. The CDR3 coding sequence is TGTGCCAGCAGTCTCCGGACACCCGGCCATACGCAGTATTTT.